Listed here are 20 T cell receptor beta chains from one sample, sequenced in a study of CD8 T cells in ankylosing spondylitis. TCRdb redid the calling of the 5' RACE reads with MiXCR, one entry per CDR3 protein. The sample has fewer than 250,000 distinct CDR3 sequences; about 10% are singletons. The sample consisted of blood, either unsorted or a sorted T cell fraction (not recorded which). The receptors originated from a male donor with ankylosing spondylitis or in good health (not recorded which).

This clonotype was recorded at least ten times. The chain carries TRBV5-1 and TRBJ1-5; D ambiguous. Trimming removed 0 bases at V and 0 bases at J, with 7 bases between. CDR1 is SGHRS and CDR2 is YFSETQ in the germline V gene. The CDR3 length is 15 residues. In DNA, the CDR3 is TGCGCCAGCAGCTTGGAGGGCAATAGCAATCAGCCCCAGCATTTT. This codes for CASSLEGNSNQPQHF.

This clonotype was detected many times. The chain carries TRBV27 and TRBJ2-7, with no clear D. The V end was cut by 6 bases, the J end by 2 bases, with 8 bases between. This CDR3 has 12 residues. Germline CDR1 MNHEY, CDR2 SMNVEV (reference sequence). The chain's CDR3 is CASRGHPYEQYF. The CDR3 nucleotides are TGTGCCAGCAGAGGTCACCCCTACGAGCAGTACTTC.

This clonotype was seen at least ten times. The chain carries TRBV5-1 and TRBJ2-1; D is perhaps TRBD1 or TRBD2 (6 bases each). The CDR3 extends over 13 amino acids. CDR1 and CDR2 from the germline V gene are SGHRS and YFSETQ. With 7 bases removed from V and 4 bases from J, the gap between germline ends came to 12 bases. The CDR3 DNA sequence: TGCGCCAGCCAAAGGGGGGAGTACAATGAGCAGTTCTTC. It encodes CASQRGEYNEQFF.

This chain links TRBV10-3 with TRBJ2-7; D is unresolved. V was cut by 8 bases and J by 1 base, with 6 bases left in between. The CDR3 has 11 residues. Germline CDR1 reads ENHRY; CDR2 reads SYGVKD. CDR3: CAIGESYEQYF. The CDR3 nucleotides read TGTGCCATCGGGGAATCCTACGAGCAGTACTTC.

This clonotype has a count of ten or more. The chain has TRBV7-9 and TRBJ1-6, with 7 bases matching TRBD1. Germline values: CDR1 SEHNR, CDR2 FQNEAQ (reference sequence). Losses at the gene ends were 6 bases for V and 7 bases for J; bases not matched to a gene: 6. The CDR3 contains 14 residues. The chain's CDR3 is CASSPGTENSPLHF. In DNA, the CDR3 is TGTGCCAGCAGTCCCGGGACAGAGAATTCACCCCTCCACTTT.

The table lists this clonotype with many counts. The V and J genes are TRBV5-1 and TRBJ2-7; D remains ambiguous. V dropped 3 bases and J dropped 6 bases, with 10 bases sitting between them. This CDR3 spans 12 amino acids. CDR1 and CDR2 (germline): SGHRS, YFSETQ. This CDR3 is CASSSEVSEQYF. CDR3 nucleotide sequence: TGCGCCAGCAGCTCCGAAGTGAGCGAGCAGTACTTC.

This clonotype has a count of ten or more. The J gene is TRBJ2-3, the V gene TRBV6-1; 11 bases align to TRBD2. In germline, CDR1 is MNHNS, CDR2 SASEGT. The junction had 11 bases not matched to a gene; V was cut back by 6 bases and J by 6 bases. The CDR3 covers 16 residues. CDR3: CASSLPRTSGLDTQYF. CDR3 bases: TGTGCCAGCAGCCTGCCGCGGACTAGCGGGTTGGATACGCAGTATTTT.

V and J are TRBV7-9 and TRBJ2-7; 7 bases agree with TRBD1. J lost 4 bases, V lost 3 bases, and 9 bases had no gene match. CDR1 is SEHNR and CDR2 is FQNEAQ in the germline V gene (reference sequence). The CDR3 spans 15 residues. The CDR3 DNA reads TGTGCCAGCAGCTTGGGACAGCACAGTGGATACGAGCAGTACTTC. Translation gives CASSLGQHSGYEQYF.

The table lists this clonotype with many counts. J is TRBJ2-5 and V is TRBV20-1, with 8 bases identical to TRBD2. The CDR3 covers 15 residues. CDR1 is DFQATT, CDR2 SNEGSKA, per germline (reference sequence). CDR3 in amino acids: CSGQGTGGPGETQYF. For the CDR3, the DNA is TGCAGCGGACAAGGAACGGGAGGGCCGGGAGAGACCCAGTACTTC.

This clonotype was counted at least ten times. The chain has TRBV20-1 and TRBJ1-5; 8 bases fit TRBD1. The germline gives CDR1 DFQATT, CDR2 SNEGSKA (reference sequence). The CDR3 covers 13 residues. Germline trimming cut 3 bases from V and 6 bases from J; bases unmatched to any gene: 4. The CDR3 coding sequence is TGCAGTGCTAGGGACAGGGAGGCTCAGCCCCAGCATTTT. Its translation: CSARDREAQPQHF.

This clonotype has a handful of counts. The chain carries TRBV30 and TRBJ1-1; no firm D call. This CDR3 region has 13 residues. The V gene lost 4 bases and the J gene lost 1 base, with 10 bases spanning the gap. From germline, CDR1 is GTSNPN and CDR2 SVGIG (reference sequence). DNA of the CDR3: TGTGCCTGGACGAGAGGAGCGAACACTGAAGCTTTCTTT. Protein product: CAWTRGANTEAFF.

Details on this clonotype: A single base separates this from a much larger clone, so it may be a read error. This sequence joins TRBV5-5 and TRBJ2-2, with D possibly matching TRBD1 (5 bases). CDR3 size: 14 residues. Germline CDR1 SGHKS, CDR2 YYEKEE (reference sequence). The CDR3 sequence: CASSLDRNTAELFF. Written as DNA, the CDR3 is TGTGCCAGCAGCTTGGACAGGAACACCGCGGAGCTGTTTTTT.

This clonotype appeared many times. The chain links TRBV20-1 to TRBJ1-2; TRBD1 aligns across 8 bases. CDR1 is DFQATT, CDR2 SNEGSKA, per germline (reference sequence). Trimming at V came to 6 bases and at J to 6 bases, leaving 12 bases not matched to a gene. This CDR3 is built from 14 residues. The CDR3, as DNA: TGCAGTGCCATAGACAGGGGACCCTGGGATGGCTACACCTTC. As protein: CSAIDRGPWDGYTF.

This clonotype was observed at least ten times. The V and J genes are TRBV12-3 or TRBV12-4 and TRBJ1-2, with TRBD1 matching 8 bases. The CDR3 is 15 residues long. V dropped 2 bases and J dropped 8; count of bases not matched to a gene: 10. CDR3 residues: CASSLQGAEGSGYTF. In nucleotides, the CDR3 is TGTGCCAGCAGTTTACAGGGGGCGGAAGGATCCGGCTACACCTTC.

The chain is built from TRBV27 and TRBJ1-6; no reliable D call. Trimming shortened V by 4 bases and J by 0 bases, and 10 bases separated the two germline ends. Germline V gene sequence: CDR1 MNHEY, CDR2 SMNVEV (reference sequence). The CDR3 consists of 16 residues. CDR3 region: CASSWGWSSYNSPLHF. The CDR3 region has the DNA TGTGCCAGCAGTTGGGGTTGGAGCTCCTATAATTCACCCCTCCACTTT.

This clonotype was counted at least ten times. The chain joins TRBV20-1 to TRBJ2-7, with D unresolved. The CDR3 is 13 amino acids. Germline V lookup: CDR1 DFQATT, CDR2 SNEGSKA (reference sequence). V dropped 3 bases and J dropped 1 base, with 10 bases sitting between them. CDR3 sequence (DNA): TGCAGTGCTAGGAGGACCGGTTCCTACGAGCAGTACTTC. Protein sequence: CSARRTGSYEQYF.

The table lists this clonotype with a few counts. V and J are TRBV18 and TRBJ1-4; D gene uncertain. The germline V gene encodes CDR1 KGHSH and CDR2 LQKENI. The CDR3 contains 17 residues. V was cut by 3 bases and J by 0 bases, with 14 bases left in between. CDR3 in DNA: TGTGCCAGCTCACCGAGGGCTTTGGGCTCAACTAATGAAAAACTGTTTTTT. Its translation is CASSPRALGSTNEKLFF.

This clonotype was recorded many times. J is TRBJ2-1 and V is TRBV25-1, with 12 bases lining up with TRBD2. The germline V gene encodes CDR1 MGHDK and CDR2 SYGVNS. The CDR3 has 16 amino acids. Germline trimming cut 6 bases from V and 7 bases from J; bases unmatched to any gene: 10. The CDR3 sequence is CASSDPTSGRSNEQFF. In DNA form, the CDR3 reads TGTGCCAGCAGCGACCCCACTAGCGGGAGGAGTAATGAGCAGTTCTTC.

This clonotype showed up many times. The V and J genes are TRBV10-3 and TRBJ1-5; TRBD1 is a possible D gene (6 bases). Trimming shortened V by 4 bases and J by 0 bases, and 7 bases separated the two germline ends. CDR1 and CDR2 (germline): ENHRY, SYGVKD. The CDR3 loop spans 14 amino acids. The DNA for the CDR3 is TGTGCCATCAGTGGGACAGCTAGCAATCAGCCCCAGCATTTT. It encodes CAISGTASNQPQHF.

The rearrangement uses TRBV6-2 or TRBV6-3 and TRBJ2-2; 7 bases are a match to TRBD1. CDR1 and CDR2 from the germline V gene are MNHEY and SVGEGT. This CDR3 contains 16 residues. Germline trimming cut 6 bases from V and 1 base from J; bases unmatched to any gene: 8. Here the CDR3 reads CASRPFRTGNTGELFF. CDR3 DNA sequence: TGTGCCAGCAGACCGTTTCGGACAGGGAACACCGGGGAGCTGTTTTTT.